This section outlines one TCR beta chain sequence together with its context. The data are from a study of T cells after yellow fever vaccination. TCRdb processed the 5' RACE reads anew with MiXCR; each CDR3 protein has one entry. The sample lists about 32,000 distinct CDR3 sequences; 6.6% were seen once. The CDR3 covers 13 residues. V gave up 5 bases and J gave up 2 bases, with 9 bases separating them. The V gene's germline CDR1 is SGHTA and CDR2 FQGNSA. This chain uses TRBV7-2 with TRBJ1-2; no definite D call. This receptor was obtained from a man in his late teens or twenties who received the YFV17D yellow fever vaccine. The sequencing here drew on PBMCs, either bulk or a sorted T-cell subset (CD4+, CD8+, memory, or dextramer-sorted; not recorded which), taken on the day of the first yellow fever vaccination. DNA of the CDR3: TGTGCCAGCAGCCTGATGGGGAACTATGGCTACACCTTC. This encodes CASSLMGNYGYTF.